The 19 T cell receptor beta chains in this list originate from one sample, sequenced in a study of identical twins. TCRdb re-derived calls from the 5' RACE reads in MiXCR, one entry per CDR3 protein. The sample consists of 500,000 to 550,000 distinct CDR3 sequences, 22% of them appearing once. The data were also submitted as part of a second study, on T cells expressing NK-cell markers.

What was sequenced was CD4+ T cells sorted from blood. These receptors came from a woman aged 18-29 years in good health.

V and J are TRBV6-2 or TRBV6-3 and TRBJ1-1, with 7 bases fitting TRBD1. Germline loops: CDR1 MNHEY, CDR2 SVGEGT. The V and J ends lost 2 bases and 8 bases, in that order; junction bases with no gene match: 2. The CDR3 loop spans 12 amino acids. The CDR3 region is CASSYRGQEAFF. The CDR3 bases are TGTGCCAGCAGTTACAGGGGGCAGGAAGCTTTCTTT.

This clonotype was observed many times. The rearrangement joins TRBV20-1 to TRBJ1-2; a possible D gene is TRBD1 (5 bases). This CDR3 spans 13 amino acids. Germline assignment: CDR1 DFQATT and CDR2 SNEGSKA (reference sequence). Deletions cut 4 bases from V and 5 bases from J, with 14 bases between. CDR3: CSANRDGRYGYTF. The CDR3 DNA is TGCAGTGCTAACCGGGACGGCCGATATGGCTACACCTTC.

This clonotype has more than one count but fewer than ten. The chain uses TRBV10-1 and TRBJ2-1; no definite D call. This CDR3 region has 11 residues. The germline gives CDR1 WNHNN, CDR2 SYGVQD (reference sequence). The germline V and J ends were trimmed by 8 bases and 5 bases, with 7 bases remaining between them. The CDR3 region has the DNA TGCGCCAGCGGGTCGGACAATGAGCAGTTCTTC. Protein: CASGSDNEQFF.

This clonotype was seen more than once but under ten times. The rearrangement joins TRBV20-1 to TRBJ1-4, with 11 bases fitting TRBD1. The germline V gene encodes CDR1 DFQATT and CDR2 SNEGSKA (reference sequence). This CDR3 region has 13 residues. J was trimmed by 8 bases and V by 6 bases; bases with no gene match: 5. For the CDR3, the DNA is TGCAGTGCCCTCGGACAGGGGGCCGAAAAACTGTTTTTT. Protein sequence: CSALGQGAEKLFF.

This clonotype occurred a few times. The chain combines TRBV5-5 with TRBJ1-1; no reliable D call. V lost 4 bases and J 5 bases, leaving 15 bases between the germline ends. The germline V gene encodes CDR1 SGHKS and CDR2 YYEKEE (reference sequence). The CDR3 consists of 14 residues. Here the CDR3 reads CASSRLFGGTEAFF. The CDR3 DNA reads as TGTGCCAGCAGCCGCTTATTTGGTGGGACTGAAGCTTTCTTT. Looking up the rest from reference TRBV5-5 and TRBJ1-1 gives the full variable domain: DAGVTQSPTHLIKTRGQQVTLRCSPISGHKSVSWYQQVLGQGPQFIFQYYEKEERGRGNFPDRFSARQFPNYSSELNVNALLLGDSALYLCASSRLFGGTEAFFGQGTRLTVV.

The chain uses TRBV5-1 and TRBJ2-7; D not certain. The CDR3 sequence is 14 residues long. Between the trimmed V and J ends, which lost 4 bases and 2 bases, there was a span of 13 bases. Germline CDR1 SGHRS, CDR2 YFSETQ. DNA of the CDR3: TGCGCCAGCAGCCTCGACTGGTCTGCCTACGAGCAGTACTTC. Its translation: CASSLDWSAYEQYF.

Only a few counts were recorded for this clonotype. This may stem from a read error, because a much larger clone lies one nucleotide away. This sequence joins TRBV7-9 and TRBJ2-1; D not resolved. Germline-derived CDR1 and CDR2 are SEHNR and FQNEAQ (reference sequence). The CDR3 runs to 12 residues. The V end lost 4 bases, the J end lost 6 bases, and 7 bases lay between the germline ends. The CDR3 DNA is TGTGCCAGCAGCTCCGAGAGCAATGAGCAGTTCTTC. It specifies CASSSESNEQFF. Full variable domain (missing parts from reference TRBV7-9 and TRBJ2-1): DTGVSQNPRHKITKRGQNVTFRCDPISEHNRLYWYRQTLGQGPEFLTYFQNEAQLEKSRLLSDRFSAERPKGSFSTLEIQRTEQGDSAMYLCASSSESNEQFFGPGTRLTVL.

This clonotype has at least ten counts. The chain carries TRBV7-2 and TRBJ1-6, with no clear D. Germline V gene lookup returns CDR1 SGHTA and CDR2 FQGNSA. V was clipped by 2 bases and J by 0 bases, with 8 bases between them. The CDR3 runs to 16 residues. The CDR3 sequence: CASSLRTASYNSPLHF. The CDR3 bases are TGTGCCAGCAGCTTAAGGACGGCCTCCTATAATTCACCCCTCCACTTT.

This clonotype was seen a single time. V usage is TRBV5-1 and J usage is TRBJ2-4, with TRBD2 matching 8 bases. This CDR3 spans 15 amino acids. Germline loops: CDR1 SGHRS, CDR2 YFSETQ. With 3 bases clipped from V and 3 bases from J, the junction kept 5 bases outside the gene matches. The CDR3 sequence is CASSSGGTSKNIQYF. CDR3 nucleotide sequence: TGCGCCAGCAGCTCGGGGGGGACTAGCAAAAACATTCAGTACTTC.

In this sample, this clonotype turned up a few times. This CDR3 reads CASTPPGLRPTDTQYF. The CDR3 nucleotides read TGTGCCAGCACCCCCCCCGGTTTGAGGCCCACAGATACGCAGTATTTT. V gene TRBV7-9 combines with J gene TRBJ2-3; no firm D call. CDR3 length: 16 amino acids. The germline CDR1 and CDR2 sequences are SEHNR and FQNEAQ (reference sequence). V gave up 7 bases and J gave up 2 bases, with 19 bases separating them.

The chain has TRBV10-3 and TRBJ2-2; 9 nucleotides agree with TRBD2. V lost 8 bases, J lost 4 bases, and 8 bases stayed unmatched. CDR3 length: 15 residues. Per the germline V gene, CDR1 is ENHRY and CDR2 is SYGVKD. The CDR3, as DNA: TGTGCCATCCGAGTCGTAGCGGGAGTCACCGGGGAGCTGTTTTTT. Translating gives CAIRVVAGVTGELFF.

This clonotype was observed a handful of times. V and J are TRBV7-2 and TRBJ2-3, with a tentative D call TRBD1 (6 bases). Germline assignment: CDR1 SGHTA and CDR2 FQGNSA. This CDR3 has 15 residues. Trimming took off 5 bases at V and 1 base at J, with 13 bases between the two ends. The CDR3 DNA sequence: TGTGCCAGCAGCCTACAGGGAGTGGGCACAGATACGCAGTATTTT. Protein: CASSLQGVGTDTQYF.

A few counts support this clonotype. The gene calls are TRBV12-3 or TRBV12-4 and TRBJ2-3; D unresolved. The CDR3 runs to 15 residues. Trimming removed 6 bases at V and 4 bases at J, with 17 bases between. CDR3 amino acids: CASSDPIEASDTQYF. Written as DNA, the CDR3 is TGTGCCAGCAGCGATCCTATAGAAGCATCAGATACGCAGTATTTT.

This clonotype was seen a handful of times. This chain connects TRBV7-9 to TRBJ2-2; D is ambiguous. The V and J ends lost 4 bases and 4 bases respectively, with 10 bases between them. The CDR3 runs to 14 residues. Germline V gene data show CDR1 as SEHNR and CDR2 as FQNEAQ (reference sequence). CDR3 nucleotide sequence: TGTGCCAGCAGCTCCTACTACACCACCGGGGAGCTGTTTTTT. It yields the protein CASSSYYTTGELFF. The full variable domain, in which reference TRBV7-9 and TRBJ2-2 provide the parts outside the CDR3, is DTGVSQNPRHKITKRGQNVTFRCDPISEHNRLYWYRQTLGQGPEFLTYFQNEAQLEKSRLLSDRFSAERPKGSFSTLEIQRTEQGDSAMYLCASSSYYTTGELFFGEGSRLTVL.

This clonotype was picked up a small number of times. The chain carries TRBV20-1 and TRBJ1-5, with D unresolved. V shed 5 bases and J shed 4 bases, with 6 bases lying between them. The CDR3 is 11 residues long. Per the germline V gene, CDR1 is DFQATT and CDR2 is SNEGSKA (reference sequence). CDR3 nucleotide sequence: TGCAGTGCTGGAGTTAATCAGCCCCAGCATTTT. As protein: CSAGVNQPQHF.

The chain recombines TRBV12-3 or TRBV12-4 with TRBJ1-4; 7 bases are shared with TRBD1. The V segment lost 8 bases and the J segment 3 bases; nucleotides outside the gene matches: 12. The CDR3 runs 16 residues. The CDR3 region is CASRIGGASANEKLFF. The CDR3 DNA reads as TGTGCCAGCCGTATAGGGGGCGCGTCCGCTAATGAAAAACTGTTTTTT.

Ten or more counts support this clonotype. The V and J genes are TRBV2 and TRBJ2-7, with 10 bases identical to TRBD2. Germline CDR1 is SNHLY and CDR2 is FYNNEI. The CDR3 has 16 amino acids. V lost 1 base and J lost 5; bases outside the gene matches: 8. CDR3 in amino acids: CASSEGGSGRRDEQYF. DNA of the CDR3: TGTGCCAGCAGTGAAGGGGGTAGCGGGAGGAGGGACGAGCAGTACTTC.

In its sample, this clonotype was seen a few times. The J gene is TRBJ1-1, the V gene TRBV6-6; D unclear. This CDR3 is 12 amino acids long. Trimming removed 1 base from V and 3 bases from J, with 3 bases in between. Germline CDR1 and CDR2: MNHNY and SVGAGI (reference sequence). CDR3 nucleotides: TGTGCCAGCAGTTACTTGGACACTGAAGCTTTCTTT. Translating it yields CASSYLDTEAFF.

The V and J genes are TRBV6-5 and TRBJ2-7, with 8 bases lining up with TRBD1. Looked up from germline, CDR1 is MNHEY and CDR2 is SVGAGI. The trim removed 0 bases at V and 4 bases at J, leaving 5 bases unmatched. The CDR3 runs 15 residues. The CDR3 region is CASSYSGTGIYEQYF. DNA of the CDR3: TGTGCCAGCAGTTACTCAGGGACAGGTATATACGAGCAGTACTTC.